This T cell receptor (beta chain) comes out of a study of T cell responses to AZD1222 COVID-19 vaccine. Overall study findings and caveats: Vaccine-associated CD4 TCRs spanned spike, dominant at 160-218 and 743-854. Possibly, clonal diversity was underestimated; donors were largely white British and included more females.

Sequencing used immunoSEQ multiplex PCR; TCRdb keeps in-frame clones, though not all of them. The sample consists of some 180,000 clones, just under 95% of them appearing once. This CDR3 region has 14 residues. V was clipped by 5 bases and J by 5 bases, with 16 bases between them. CDR1 and CDR2 (germline): SQVTM, ANQGSEA. About this clone itself: Its antigen is not known.

This receptor was taken from an adult in good health. The rearrangement links TRBV29-1 to TRBJ1-5; D perhaps matches TRBD1 (6 bases). Sequencing used peripheral blood, obtained on day 0 of AZD1222 vaccination. CDR3 DNA: TGCAGCGTTTCTCTCGGGGGGGGCGATCAGCCCCAGCATTTT. Its protein is CSVSLGGGDQPQHF.